The sequence of this T cell receptor (beta chain) was determined in a study of blood T cells in healthy people across ages. This clonotype came up a few times. A J-beta primer mix and a sample-barcoded 5' primer were used in a second PCR of roughly 7 to 12 cycles. TCRdb independently ran MiXCR on the 5' RACE reads; one entry per CDR3 protein. In the table there are approximately 680,000 distinct CDR3 sequences, roughly 32% of which are singletons. Between the trimmed V and J ends, which lost 0 bases and 0 bases, there was a span of 14 bases. Germline lookup yields CDR1 LGHNA and CDR2 YNFKEQ. The CDR3 extends over 17 amino acids.

This receptor was identified in a woman older than 75 in good health. Sequencing was carried out using blood. The chain recombines TRBV4-2 with TRBJ1-1, with D possibly TRBD1 on 5 matching bases. The CDR3 sequence is CASSQDLGANLNTEAFF. In DNA, the CDR3 is TGTGCCAGCAGCCAAGATCTTGGGGCGAACTTGAACACTGAAGCTTTCTTT.